Listed below are T cell receptor beta chains from one sample, sequenced in a study of T cells after yellow fever vaccination. Each CDR3 protein is one row after TCRdb ran MiXCR on the 5' RACE reads. The sample gives hundreds of thousands of distinct CDR3 sequences, roughly an eighth of which show up once; about 15% is in the top ten. Sequenced here: PBMCs, sampled on the day of the yellow fever booster vaccination. Receptor source: a man aged 25 to 40 who received the YFV17D yellow fever vaccine. Both conserved end residues are part of each CDR3. D genes are given only for firm matches. The listing skips clone size in some rows; elsewhere it reads once, few, many or a size class.

D: TRBD1
size: -
J: TRBJ2-5
V: TRBV20-1
DNA: TGCAGTGCACGGACAGGGGGCGACGAGACCCAGTACTTC
CDR3: CSARTGGDETQYF

D: TRBD1
size: few
J: TRBJ1-2
V: TRBV10-3
DNA: TGTGCCATCAACTTATCCGGGACAGGGTTATTTAACTATGGCTACACCTTC
CDR3: CAINLSGTGLFNYGYTF

D: -
size: few
J: TRBJ2-2
V: TRBV10-3
DNA: TGTGCCATCAGTGAGTCGCCCCAGGCCCCGTTGGACACCGGGGAGCTGTTTTTT
CDR3: CAISESPQAPLDTGELFF

D: -
size: -
J: TRBJ2-3
V: TRBV4-3
DNA: TGCGCCAGCAGCCAAAAGAGGGCTACTCGCACAGATACGCAGTATTTT
CDR3: CASSQKRATRTDTQYF

D: -
size: -
J: TRBJ2-7
V: TRBV3-1
DNA: TGTGCCAGCAGCCAAATGGAACTCGAGCAGTACTTC
CDR3: CASSQMELEQYF

D: -
size: few
J: TRBJ2-1
V: TRBV7-9
DNA: TGTGCCAGCAGCTTAACCAGGGTCTCCTACAATGAGCAGTTCTTC
CDR3: CASSLTRVSYNEQFF

D: -
size: few
J: TRBJ1-5
V: TRBV20-1
DNA: TGCAGGGACCTTTATAGCAATCAGCCCCAGCATTTT
CDR3: CRDLYSNQPQHF

D: -
size: few
J: TRBJ2-1
V: TRBV20-1
DNA: TGCAGTGCTTTGACAGGTTTTGAGCAGTTCTTC
CDR3: CSALTGFEQFF

D: -
size: few
J: TRBJ2-2
V: TRBV24-1
DNA: TGTGCCACCAGTGACCTCGCTCGGGACACCGGGGAGCTGTTTTTT
CDR3: CATSDLARDTGELFF

D: -
size: once
J: TRBJ2-2
V: TRBV7-9
DNA: TGTGCCAGCAGCTTAGGTCGGCAGGGGTTCGGCGGGGAGCTGTTTTTT
CDR3: CASSLGRQGFGGELFF

D: -
size: -
J: TRBJ2-3
V: TRBV12-3/TRBV12-4
DNA: TGTGCCAGCAGTTTGTTTGGAAAAGATACGCAGTATTTT
CDR3: CASSLFGKDTQYF

D: -
size: -
J: TRBJ2-3
V: TRBV15
DNA: TGTGCCACCAGCGGGACCCGCACAGATACGCAGTATTTT
CDR3: CATSGTRTDTQYF

D: TRBD2
size: once
J: TRBJ2-1
V: TRBV7-2
DNA: TGTGCCAGCAGCTTAGCTGGGGGTAGCGGGAGTCAGCAGTTCTTC
CDR3: CASSLAGGSGSQQFF

D: -
size: few
J: TRBJ2-3
V: TRBV12-3/TRBV12-4
DNA: TGTGCCAGCGCCCTTGGAGCGAACACAGATACGCAGTATTTT
CDR3: CASALGANTDTQYF

D: TRBD2
size: few
J: TRBJ2-3
V: TRBV7-2
DNA: TGTGCCAGCAGCTTAGCTCTCGGCGGGGGGCGAGATACGCAGTATTTT
CDR3: CASSLALGGGRDTQYF

D: -
size: -
J: TRBJ2-1
V: TRBV19
DNA: TGTGCCAGTAGTATCTCCCTACGGGTTCGGGGAAATGAGCAGTTCTTC
CDR3: CASSISLRVRGNEQFF

D: TRBD1
size: -
J: TRBJ2-1
V: TRBV10-1
DNA: TGCGCCAGCAGTGATAACAGGGGAGTGGAGGCAGAACAGTTCTTC
CDR3: CASSDNRGVEAEQFF

D: -
size: few
J: TRBJ1-4
V: TRBV6-1
DNA: TGTGCCAGCAAAAAGGGGGTTATGGATCTGAAACTGTTTTTT
CDR3: CASKKGVMDLKLFF

D: TRBD1
size: many
J: TRBJ2-5
V: TRBV6-1
DNA: TGTGCCAGCAGTGTTGACAGGGAAGAGACCCAGTACTTC
CDR3: CASSVDREETQYF

D: -
size: -
J: TRBJ1-5
V: TRBV7-2
DNA: TGTGCCAGCAGCTTAGATATGTATCAGCCCCAGCATTTT
CDR3: CASSLDMYQPQHF

D: -
size: -
J: TRBJ2-4
V: TRBV20-1
DNA: TGCAGTGCTAGAGACTGGGGAGACATTCAGTACTTC
CDR3: CSARDWGDIQYF

D: -
size: -
J: TRBJ1-2
V: TRBV11-2
DNA: TGTGCCAGCAGCTTAGTACCCCGCGGACAGAACTATGGCTACACCTTC
CDR3: CASSLVPRGQNYGYTF

D: TRBD2
size: many
J: TRBJ2-1
V: TRBV20-1
DNA: TGCAGTGCTAGAGGACTAGCGGGACTATACAATGAGCAGTTCTTC
CDR3: CSARGLAGLYNEQFF

D: TRBD2
size: -
J: TRBJ2-7
V: TRBV5-1
DNA: TGCGCCAGCAGCTTCCCAGCGGGAGTTGGCGAGCAGTACTTC
CDR3: CASSFPAGVGEQYF

D: TRBD1
size: -
J: TRBJ2-1
V: TRBV5-5
DNA: TGTGCCAGCGTCCCGGGACAGGGGGGGTACAATGAGCAGTTCTTC
CDR3: CASVPGQGGYNEQFF

D: TRBD2
size: -
J: TRBJ2-5
V: TRBV12-3/TRBV12-4
DNA: TGTGCCAGCAGAATTCGCGGGGGATCCCACGTGGAGACCCAGTACTTC
CDR3: CASRIRGGSHVETQYF

D: -
size: few
J: TRBJ2-2
V: TRBV11-2
DNA: TGTGCCAGCAGCTTAATTAGAGGTCCCGGGGAGCTGTTTTTT
CDR3: CASSLIRGPGELFF

D: -
size: few
J: TRBJ2-2
V: TRBV12-3/TRBV12-4
DNA: TGTGCCAGCAGTTTTAGTGAGGCCGGGGAGCTGTTTTTT
CDR3: CASSFSEAGELFF

D: -
size: -
J: TRBJ2-1
V: TRBV2
DNA: TGTGCCAGCATTCGGGAGACCTACAATGAGCAGTTCTTC
CDR3: CASIRETYNEQFF

D: -
size: few
J: TRBJ2-1
V: TRBV18
DNA: TGTGCCAGCTCACCACGGGAGGCTCCCGACAATGAGCAGTTCTTC
CDR3: CASSPREAPDNEQFF

D: -
size: few
J: TRBJ2-2
V: TRBV11-3
DNA: TGTGCCAGCAGCGACAGGTCCGGGGAGCTGTTTTTT
CDR3: CASSDRSGELFF

D: TRBD1
size: -
J: TRBJ1-1
V: TRBV7-9
DNA: TGTGCCAGCAGCTCCGGAGACAGGGTGAGCACTGAAGCTTTCTTT
CDR3: CASSSGDRVSTEAFF

D: -
size: -
J: TRBJ2-6
V: TRBV20-1
DNA: TGCAGTGCCCCGGGACGGGGGGCCAACGTCCTGACTTTC
CDR3: CSAPGRGANVLTF

D: -
size: -
J: TRBJ2-3
V: TRBV6-1
DNA: TGTGCCAGCAGTGAATTGGGGGGACAGCGCACAGATACGCAGTATTTT
CDR3: CASSELGGQRTDTQYF

D: -
size: few
J: TRBJ1-6
V: TRBV27
DNA: TGTGCCAGCAGTCTACGGACAGCTTTTAATTCACCCCTCCACTTT
CDR3: CASSLRTAFNSPLHF

D: TRBD2
size: few
J: TRBJ2-6
V: TRBV5-1
DNA: TGCGCCCCCAGGCCAGCGGGGTGCACTGGGGCCAACGTCCTGACTTTC
CDR3: CAPRPAGCTGANVLTF

D: TRBD2
size: few
J: TRBJ2-7
V: TRBV28
DNA: TGTGCCAGCAGTTTTTCCCTTAGCGGGAGTCCCGAGCAGTACTTC
CDR3: CASSFSLSGSPEQYF

D: -
size: many
J: TRBJ2-2
V: TRBV24-1
DNA: TGTGCCACCCGCGCACAAGCCGGGGAGCTGTTTTTT
CDR3: CATRAQAGELFF

D: TRBD2
size: -
J: TRBJ2-5
V: TRBV7-2
DNA: TGTGCCAGCAGCTTGATGGGACTAGCGGGAGGAGGTGAGACCCAGTACTTC
CDR3: CASSLMGLAGGGETQYF

D: -
size: many
J: TRBJ1-1
V: TRBV20-1
DNA: TGCAGTGCTAGTGTGCTCTCGGGATCTGAAGCTTTCTTT
CDR3: CSASVLSGSEAFF

D: -
size: many
J: TRBJ2-1
V: TRBV11-2
DNA: TGTGCCAGCAGCTTCCTAGCCTCCTACAATGAGCAGTTCTTC
CDR3: CASSFLASYNEQFF

D: TRBD2
size: -
J: TRBJ2-4
V: TRBV6-5
DNA: TGTGCCAGCAGTTACTCGACTAGCGGGAGAGGGAACATTCAGTACTTC
CDR3: CASSYSTSGRGNIQYF

D: TRBD1
size: many
J: TRBJ2-7
V: TRBV24-1
DNA: TGTGCCACCAGTGAAAGAGCCGGGACAGGGGTGTACGAGCAGTACTTC
CDR3: CATSERAGTGVYEQYF

D: TRBD1
size: few
J: TRBJ1-2
V: TRBV12-3/TRBV12-4
DNA: TGTGCCAGCAGTTCCCCAGGGGGCTATGGCTACACCTTC
CDR3: CASSSPGGYGYTF

D: -
size: -
J: TRBJ2-7
V: TRBV20-1
DNA: TGCAGTGCCCTCGTGGCGCCAGGCCCCCACGAGCAGTACTTC
CDR3: CSALVAPGPHEQYF

D: TRBD1
size: -
J: TRBJ2-7
V: TRBV30
DNA: TGTGCCTCCTATGGTGGTGGACAGGGGACCTACGAGCAGTACTTC
CDR3: CASYGGGQGTYEQYF

D: -
size: -
J: TRBJ2-2
V: TRBV20-1
DNA: TGCAGTGCTAGGTTTACGAACACCGGGGAGCTGTTTTTT
CDR3: CSARFTNTGELFF

D: TRBD2
size: few
J: TRBJ2-3
V: TRBV2
DNA: TGTGCCAGCAACGGACTAGCGGGAAGCACAGATACGCAGTATTTT
CDR3: CASNGLAGSTDTQYF

D: -
size: -
J: TRBJ2-5
V: TRBV5-5
DNA: TGTGCCAGCAGCTTTTCTCTGGAGACCCAGTACTTC
CDR3: CASSFSLETQYF

D: -
size: -
J: TRBJ2-5
V: TRBV6-5
DNA: TGTGCCAGCAGCAATGACAGAATACAAGAGACCCAGTACTTC
CDR3: CASSNDRIQETQYF

D: -
size: -
J: TRBJ2-6
V: TRBV7-2
DNA: TGTGCCAGCAGCCCGGTGACCTCTGGGGCCAACGTCCTGACTTTC
CDR3: CASSPVTSGANVLTF

D: -
size: many
J: TRBJ2-7
V: TRBV19
DNA: TGTGCCAGTAGTATAGTTCCCGGCTACGAGCAGTACTTC
CDR3: CASSIVPGYEQYF

D: TRBD2
size: few
J: TRBJ2-7
V: TRBV12-3/TRBV12-4
DNA: TGTGCCAGCAGTGTGGGCGGGAGGCCCTCCTACGAGCAGTACTTC
CDR3: CASSVGGRPSYEQYF

D: -
size: -
J: TRBJ2-7
V: TRBV12-3/TRBV12-4
DNA: TGTGCCAGCAGCCCCCGGGGAGTAGGGTTCACCTACGAGCAGTACTTC
CDR3: CASSPRGVGFTYEQYF

D: TRBD2
size: few
J: TRBJ2-7
V: TRBV7-2
DNA: TGTGCCAGCAGCCCTCCCCCGGGAGGAAGTAGCTACGAGCAGTACTTC
CDR3: CASSPPPGGSSYEQYF

D: TRBD2
size: few
J: TRBJ2-1
V: TRBV28
DNA: TGTGCCAGCACGGGACTAGCGGGAGCCTCCTACAATGAGCAGTTCTTC
CDR3: CASTGLAGASYNEQFF